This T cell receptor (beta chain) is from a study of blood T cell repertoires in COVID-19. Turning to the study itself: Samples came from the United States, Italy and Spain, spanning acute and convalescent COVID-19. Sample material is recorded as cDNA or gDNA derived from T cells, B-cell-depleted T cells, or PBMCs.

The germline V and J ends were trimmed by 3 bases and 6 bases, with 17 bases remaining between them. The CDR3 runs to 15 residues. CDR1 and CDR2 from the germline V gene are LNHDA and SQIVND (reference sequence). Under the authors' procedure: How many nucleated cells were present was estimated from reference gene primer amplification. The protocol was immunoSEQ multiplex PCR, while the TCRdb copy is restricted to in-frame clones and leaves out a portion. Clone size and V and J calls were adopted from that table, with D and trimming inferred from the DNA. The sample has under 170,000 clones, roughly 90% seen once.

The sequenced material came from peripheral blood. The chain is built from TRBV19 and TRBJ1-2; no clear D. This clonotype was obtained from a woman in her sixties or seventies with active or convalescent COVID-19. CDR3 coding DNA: TGTGCCAGTAGTATCCAGGCTGTAAGGTGGGATGGCTACACCTTC. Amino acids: CASSIQAVRWDGYTF.